The 23 T cell receptor beta chains in this list originate from one sample, sequenced in a study of CD8 T cells in Susac syndrome. After extraction with the RNeasy kit, about 0.45 to 1 ug of the RNA was reverse transcribed using random hexamers. TCRdb recomputed calls from the immunoSEQ multiplex PCR reads with MiXCR, one row per CDR3 protein. There are approximately 130,000 distinct CDR3 sequences in the sample; under 95% occur only once, and around 0.24% lies in the top ten. Sequencing input: CD8+ T cells from PBMCs. The receptors derive from a human donor with multiple sclerosis.

This sequence joins TRBV27 and TRBJ2-3; 8 bases are a match to TRBD1. The CDR3 has 15 residues. Looked up from germline, CDR1 is MNHEY and CDR2 is SMNVEV (reference sequence). The trim removed 3 bases at V and 3 bases at J, leaving 5 bases unmatched. CDR3 DNA: TGTGCCAGCAGTTTGGGGGACAGGTCAACAGATACGCAGTATTTT. Protein product: CASSLGDRSTDTQYF.

The chain employs TRBV29-1 and TRBJ1-2; 7 bases align to TRBD1. Trimming at V came to 3 bases and at J to 12 bases, leaving 4 bases not matched to a gene. Germline loops: CDR1 SQVTM, CDR2 ANQGSEA. The CDR3 runs to 10 residues. CDR3 bases: TGCAGCGTTGAGGGACAGACCCACACCTTC. This translates into CSVEGQTHTF.

The chain recombines TRBV4-2 with TRBJ2-7; TRBD2 matches at 12 bases. This CDR3 has 17 amino acids. The V gene end was trimmed by 0 bases and the J gene end by 0 bases; junction bases not matched to a gene: 3. CDR1 and CDR2 (germline): LGHNA, YNFKEQ. This CDR3 is CASSQETTSGSSYEQYF. DNA for the CDR3: TGTGCCAGCAGCCAAGAAACGACTAGCGGGAGCTCCTACGAGCAGTACTTC.

This chain links TRBV15 with TRBJ2-7; the D call may be TRBD1 or TRBD2 (5 bases each). Trimming shortened V by 1 base and J by 5 bases, and 9 bases separated the two germline ends. Germline V gene sequence: CDR1 LNHNV, CDR2 YYDKDF (reference sequence). The CDR3 length is 13 residues. The CDR3: CATSRGDEDEQYF. Written as DNA, the CDR3 is TGTGCCACCAGCAGAGGGGACGAGGACGAGCAGTACTTC.

The chain joins TRBV25-1 to TRBJ2-1; D possibly corresponds to TRBD2 (5 bases). Looked up from germline, CDR1 is MGHDK and CDR2 is SYGVNS. The germline V and J ends were trimmed by 8 bases and 8 bases, with 16 bases remaining between them. This CDR3 region has 13 residues. The CDR3 loop is CASSSASSDEQFF. The CDR3 DNA sequence: TGTGCCAGCTCCTCCGCTAGCTCCGATGAGCAGTTCTTC.

The chain links TRBV6-5 to TRBJ2-7; 8 bases match TRBD1. CDR1 is MNHEY and CDR2 is SVGAGI in the germline V gene. The J segment lost 9 bases and the V segment lost 6 bases, leaving 13 bases of the junction unmatched. The CDR3 is 14 amino acids. Here the CDR3 reads CASSGQGLKIWQYF. CDR3 coding DNA: TGTGCCAGCAGCGGACAGGGTTTGAAAATTTGGCAGTACTTC.

This clonotype was seen a few times. This chain links TRBV5-1 with TRBJ2-4, with D maybe TRBD1 (6 bases). V lost 1 base to trimming and J lost 4 bases, with 6 bases between them. Germline lookup yields CDR1 SGHRS and CDR2 YFSETQ. The CDR3 loop spans 13 amino acids. The CDR3 nucleotides read TGCGCCAGCAGCTTGACAGGGAAAAACATTCAGTACTTC. It specifies CASSLTGKNIQYF.

The chain combines TRBV20-1 with TRBJ2-7; unclear D gene. The CDR3 length is 13 residues. The V gene's germline CDR1 is DFQATT and CDR2 SNEGSKA (reference sequence). V dropped 0 bases and J dropped 4 bases, with 10 bases sitting between them. In DNA, the CDR3 is TGCAGTGCTAGAGATTGGAGTGGGTACGAGCAGTACTTC. The encoded protein is CSARDWSGYEQYF.

This clonotype was seen only a few times. This chain connects TRBV6-5 to TRBJ2-7; D is possibly TRBD1 (5 bases). V was pared by 2 bases and J by 4 bases, with 6 bases between. Germline V gene lookup returns CDR1 MNHEY and CDR2 SVGAGI. The CDR3 loop spans 12 amino acids. The CDR3 is CASSYRGYEQYF. In nucleotides, the CDR3 is TGTGCCAGCAGTTACAGGGGTTACGAGCAGTACTTC.

The rearrangement joins TRBV2 to TRBJ1-1; D is ambiguous. The CDR3 contains 15 residues. Germline CDR1 SNHLY, CDR2 FYNNEI. V lost 0 bases, J lost 0 bases, and 8 bases lay in between. CDR3 sequence (DNA): TGTGCCAGCAGTGAAGCGGTATCCTTGAACACTGAAGCTTTCTTT. Translated, it gives CASSEAVSLNTEAFF.

The chain recombines TRBV11-2 with TRBJ1-2; 7 bases fit TRBD1. Germline assignment: CDR1 SGHAT and CDR2 FQNNGV. CDR3 size: 15 residues. V was pared by 0 bases and J by 8 bases, with 9 bases of the junction left unmatched. CDR3 DNA: TGTGCCAGCAGCTTAGATCTAAGACAGGGTCGAGGCTACACCTTC. This encodes CASSLDLRQGRGYTF.

The rearrangement links TRBV27 to TRBJ2-1, with 14 bases identical to TRBD2. Trimming took 5 bases from V and 4 from J; bases not matched to a gene: 13. The germline V gene has CDR1 MNHEY and CDR2 SMNVEV (reference sequence). The CDR3 covers 19 residues. CDR3 residues: CASSRGLAGVITLYNEQFF. The CDR3 nucleotides read TGTGCCAGCAGTCGGGGACTAGCGGGAGTTATAACCCTATACAATGAGCAGTTCTTC.

This clonotype has a single count. The chain joins TRBV7-9 to TRBJ2-2; 7 nucleotides match TRBD1. Germline assignment: CDR1 SEHNR and CDR2 FQNEAQ (reference sequence). J gave up 5 bases and V 3 bases, and 6 bases lay outside the gene matches. This CDR3 has 15 amino acids. CDR3 sequence reads: CASSFGTVPTGELFF. CDR3 DNA: TGTGCCAGCAGCTTCGGGACAGTTCCTACCGGGGAGCTGTTTTTT.

The chain carries TRBV15 and TRBJ1-1, with 10 bases matching TRBD1. This CDR3 has 15 residues. Germline CDR1 reads LNHNV; CDR2 reads YYDKDF (reference sequence). V was pared by 3 bases and J by 6 bases, with 7 bases of the junction left unmatched. In DNA, the CDR3 is TGTGCCACCAGCAGCCGGACAGGGGGGGCCGCTGAAGCTTTCTTT. Residues: CATSSRTGGAAEAFF.

V and J are TRBV13 and TRBJ2-1; a weak D match, TRBD2 (6 bases). Germline V gives CDR1 PRHDT, CDR2 FYEKMQ (reference sequence). Trimming pared 1 base from V and 13 bases from J, leaving 11 bases between. This CDR3 is 12 amino acids long. Here the CDR3 DNA reads TGTGCCAGCAGCTTAGCTGAGCGGGTCCAGTTCTTC. It codes for CASSLAERVQFF.

The CDR3 region has the DNA TGTGCCAGCAGCGTAGGACATCAACCTCCGGAGACCCAGTACTTC. Amino acids: CASSVGHQPPETQYF. The chain joins TRBV9 to TRBJ2-5; D gene ambiguous. Trimming stripped 0 bases from V and 5 bases from J, with 14 bases between. CDR1 is SGDLS, CDR2 YYNGEE, per germline. CDR3 length: 15 amino acids.

The V and J genes are TRBV24-1 and TRBJ1-5; no reliable D call. Trimming cost V 3 bases and J 1 base, with 3 bases left between them. CDR3 length equals 13 residues. Germline CDR1 and CDR2: KGHDR and SFDVKD. The chain's CDR3 is CATSDGSNQPQHF. The CDR3 bases are TGTGCCACCAGTGATGGGAGCAATCAGCCCCAGCATTTT.

CDR3 loop: CASSLPAQGRWNEQFF. The CDR3 DNA follows: TGTGCCAGCAGCTTACCGGCCCAGGGCCGTTGGAATGAGCAGTTCTTC. The chain is built from TRBV7-9 and TRBJ2-1, with D maybe TRBD1 (5 bases). V was pared by 2 bases and J by 7 bases, with 18 bases between. CDR1 and CDR2 from the germline V gene are SEHNR and FQNEAQ (reference sequence). The CDR3 covers 16 residues.

This clonotype was detected only once. V is TRBV4-2 and J is TRBJ2-6; 8 bases match TRBD1. Germline CDR1 is LGHNA and CDR2 is YNFKEQ. The CDR3 length is 20 residues. The J segment lost 0 bases and the V segment lost 2 bases, leaving 12 bases of the junction unmatched. The CDR3 bases are TGTGCCAGCAGCCAATCCCCGGGACAGGACTTTTTCTCTGGGGCCAACGTCCTGACTTTC. Amino acid sequence: CASSQSPGQDFFSGANVLTF.

The chain joins TRBV6-6 to TRBJ2-3; D gene uncertain. Between the trimmed V and J ends, which lost 5 bases and 12 bases, there was a span of 3 bases. Germline lookup yields CDR1 MNHNY and CDR2 SVGAGI (reference sequence). The CDR3 has 8 amino acids. The CDR3 protein is CASSPQYF. The CDR3 DNA is TGTGCCAGCAGTCCCCAGTATTTT.

This sequence joins TRBV7-9 and TRBJ2-7; D unresolved. Per the germline V gene, CDR1 is SEHNR and CDR2 is FQNEAQ (reference sequence). This CDR3 has 12 residues. V was cut by 5 bases and J by 5 bases, with 10 bases left in between. CDR3 sequence: CASSPLGHEQYF. The CDR3 DNA sequence: TGTGCCAGCAGCCCCCTGGGCCACGAGCAGTACTTC.

This clonotype was seen a single time. This rearrangement joins TRBV4-1 to TRBJ2-7; D gene unclear. The V end lost 2 bases, the J end lost 5 bases, and 10 bases lay between the germline ends. The germline gives CDR1 MGHRA, CDR2 YSYEKL. CDR3 length: 13 amino acids. The CDR3 DNA sequence: TGCGCCAGCAGCCAAAGACGATCGCACGAGCAGTACTTC. Encoded protein: CASSQRRSHEQYF.

On this clonotype itself: Its ends do not fully match the called genes, so a read error is possible. The chain has TRBV14 and TRBJ1-1; D remains unclear. Germline CDR1 and CDR2: SGHDN and FVKESK. This CDR3 contains 14 residues. The CDR3 DNA sequence: TGTACCAGCAGCCGCCAGTATGCGAACACTGAAGCTTTCTTT. As protein: CTSSRQYANTEAFF.